One sample yielded the 12 T cell receptor beta chains listed below, sequenced in a study of blood T cell repertoires in COVID-19. Clones were read by immunoSEQ multiplex PCR, and TCRdb kept only the in-frame ones, dropping some. The sample records approximately 300,000 clones, 87% being singletons. Sequenced input: peripheral blood. These receptors originate from a man aged 18 to 30 with active or convalescent COVID-19.

This chain joins TRBV7-9 and TRBJ2-5, with 12 bases that match TRBD2. V trimming: 6 bases; J trimming: 5 bases; junction bases outside the gene matches: 4. The CDR3 consists of 14 residues. CDR1 SEHNR and CDR2 FQNEAQ come from the germline V gene (reference sequence). Here the CDR3 reads CASRPGLAGETQYF. CDR3 bases: TGTGCCAGCAGACCTGGACTAGCGGGGGAGACCCAGTACTTC.

This chain joins TRBV6-5 and TRBJ1-3; D uncertain. The CDR3 is made up of 11 amino acids. Trimming shortened V by 8 bases and J by 8 bases, and 10 bases separated the two germline ends. Germline values: CDR1 MNHEY, CDR2 SVGAGI. In nucleotides, the CDR3 is TGTGCCAGCGCAACGAGGGACACCATATATTTT. This encodes CASATRDTIYF.

This sequence joins TRBV3-1 (or the pseudogene TRBV3-2) and TRBJ2-4, with a weak D call TRBD2 (6 bases). Trimming pared 3 bases from V and 8 bases from J, leaving 17 bases between. There are 15 residues in the CDR3. The germline V gene has CDR1 LGHDT and CDR2 YNNKEL (reference sequence). CDR3 nucleotides: TGTGCCAGCAGCCATCGGGACTCTTTTGGCGACATTCAGTACTTC. As protein: CASSHRDSFGDIQYF.

This chain connects TRBV5-1 to TRBJ1-2; TRBD1 agrees at 7 bases. The CDR3 length is 15 residues. Per germline, CDR1 SGHRS and CDR2 YFSETQ. The V segment lost 1 base and the J segment 2 bases; nucleotides outside the gene matches: 5. Here the CDR3 reads CASSLPGTDNYGYTF. The CDR3 coding sequence is TGCGCCAGCAGCTTGCCCGGGACAGACAACTATGGCTACACCTTC.

The chain uses TRBV27 and TRBJ1-1; TRBD1 matches at 8 bases. Germline trimming cut 2 bases from V and 1 base from J; bases unmatched to any gene: 0. CDR3 length equals 14 residues. Germline CDR1 is MNHEY and CDR2 is SMNVEV (reference sequence). CDR3 loop: CASSLGTGNTEAFF. As DNA, the CDR3 is TGTGCCAGCAGTTTAGGGACAGGGAACACTGAAGCTTTCTTT.

The gene calls are TRBV10-2 and TRBJ2-3; 9 bases fit TRBD2. The CDR3 is 15 residues long. V gave up 6 bases and J gave up 4 bases; unmatched junction bases: 8. Looked up from germline, CDR1 is WSHSY and CDR2 is SAAADI. As DNA, the CDR3 is TGCGCCAGCAGAAAAGTAGCGGGAGTTGCAGATACGCAGTATTTT. It codes for CASRKVAGVADTQYF.

This sequence joins TRBV18 and TRBJ2-7; weak D call: TRBD1 (6 bases). The CDR3 loop spans 14 amino acids. V lost 4 bases and J lost 3, with 13 bases in between. Germline V gives CDR1 KGHSH, CDR2 LQKENI. The DNA of the CDR3 is TGTGCCAGCTCACAACCCGGACAGAGCTACGAGCAGTACTTC. Its protein is CASSQPGQSYEQYF. The full variable domain, in which reference TRBV18 and TRBJ2-7 provide the parts outside the CDR3, is NAGVMQNPRHLVRRRGQEARLRCSPMKGHSHVYWYRQLPEEGLKFMVYLQKENIIDESGMPKERFSAEFPKEGPSILRIQQVVRGDSAAYFCASSQPGQSYEQYFGPGTRLTVT.

The V gene is TRBV9, the J gene TRBJ2-5; the match to TRBD1 covers 7 bases. V gave up 2 bases and J gave up 5 bases; unmatched junction bases: 12. The CDR3 has 16 amino acids. Looked up from germline, CDR1 is SGDLS and CDR2 is YYNGEE. CDR3 sequence (DNA): TGTGCCAGCAGCGTCCAAGGACAGGCATTAGGCGAGACCCAGTACTTC. The encoded protein is CASSVQGQALGETQYF.

In this sample, this clone turned up once. The rearrangement uses TRBV11-2 and TRBJ2-2, with D perhaps TRBD2 (6 bases). CDR1 is SGHAT, CDR2 FQNNGV, per germline. Trimming left V 5 bases short and J 9 bases short, with 19 bases between. The CDR3 contains 15 residues. The DNA for the CDR3 is TGTGCCAGCAGCACCGGAGGGGCGGGACCACGGGAGCTGTTTTTT. Translated: CASSTGGAGPRELFF.

The rearrangement links TRBV18 to TRBJ1-1; 8 bases line up with TRBD1. The CDR3 totals 14 residues. With 2 bases clipped from V and 11 bases from J, the junction kept 10 bases outside the gene matches. Germline lookup yields CDR1 KGHSH and CDR2 LQKENI. The CDR3 protein is CASSPAGQGARAFF. CDR3 nucleotides: TGTGCCAGCTCACCAGCCGGGCAGGGGGCCCGGGCTTTCTTT.

The chain recombines TRBV2 with TRBJ1-2, with D hard to call. Trimming removed 1 base at V and 1 base at J, with 10 bases between. Germline CDR1 SNHLY, CDR2 FYNNEI. This CDR3 comprises 15 residues. This chain's CDR3 is CASSEDVRLNYGYTF. The CDR3 DNA follows: TGTGCCAGCAGTGAAGATGTCAGACTTAACTATGGCTACACCTTC.

The V call is TRBV24-1, the J call TRBJ2-2; TRBD1 agrees at 8 bases. The germline V gene has CDR1 KGHDR and CDR2 SFDVKD. The CDR3 length is 17 residues. V shed 3 bases and J 1 base; nucleotides not matched to a gene: 6. CDR3 protein: CATSDRTGTGNTGELFF. CDR3 nucleotide sequence: TGTGCCACCAGTGATAGGACCGGGACAGGGAACACCGGGGAGCTGTTTTTT.